This TCR beta chain emerged from a study of cytomegalovirus exposure and HLA in healthy donors. Across the study: From donors who were HLA-typed, an early data release held 65 million to 85 million unique TCRs.

Overall study results and limits: The likely origin of a cluster of highly shared sequence variants was a sequencing artifact.

In the case of this clone: As yet, its antigen is unknown.

PCR primers comprised 60 Vbeta and 13 Jbeta primers. TCRdb keeps only in-frame clones here, not all; method: immunoSEQ multiplex PCR. This sample has about 140,000 clones, with roughly 70% found just once. Sequenced material: PBMCs. This TCR derives from a male donor in good health and CMV-seronegative.

The CDR3 spells CASALGTGGEKLFF. The CDR3, as DNA: TGTGCCAGCGCACTTGGGACAGGGGGCGAAAAACTGTTTTTT. The chain combines TRBV28 with TRBJ1-4; 12 bases agree with TRBD1. There are 14 residues in the CDR3. Trimming at V came to 8 bases and at J to 8 bases, leaving 6 bases not matched to a gene. The germline CDR1 and CDR2 sequences are MDHEN and SYDVKM.